The 20 T cell receptor beta chains in this list originate from one sample, sequenced in a study of T cell changes during pregnancy in multiple sclerosis. Profiling relied on immunoSEQ multiplex PCR, and the TCRdb table lists in-frame clones only, not all of them. The sample has tens of thousands of clones, 93% seen once. The sequencing here drew on peripheral blood, taken after pregnancy. These TCRs come from a female donor with multiple sclerosis, enrolled in a pregnancy study.

This clone was seen a single time. The chain employs TRBV6-6 and TRBJ2-1; TRBD2 aligns across 7 bases. Per germline, CDR1 MNHNY and CDR2 SVGAGI (reference sequence). This CDR3 has 16 amino acids. Losses at the gene ends were 7 bases for V and 1 base for J; bases not matched to a gene: 10. CDR3 protein: CASTNGGAGSYNEQFF. As DNA, the CDR3 is TGTGCCAGCACCAACGGGGGAGCGGGGTCCTACAATGAGCAGTTCTTC.

The chain is built from TRBV27 and TRBJ2-1, with D possibly TRBD2 on 6 matching bases. The CDR3 runs 11 residues. Per the germline V gene, CDR1 is MNHEY and CDR2 is SMNVEV (reference sequence). V dropped 4 bases and J dropped 11 bases, with 9 bases sitting between them. The CDR3 protein is CASSSLAKQFF. In DNA, the CDR3 is TGTGCCAGCAGTTCACTAGCCAAGCAGTTCTTC.

This clone was seen only once. The rearrangement joins TRBV18 to TRBJ1-5; TRBD1 matches at 7 bases. Looked up from germline, CDR1 is KGHSH and CDR2 is LQKENI. This CDR3 spans 14 amino acids. The J segment lost 0 bases and the V segment lost 6 bases, leaving 2 bases of the junction unmatched. The CDR3, as DNA: TGTGCCAGCTCGGCAGGGGGTAGCAATCAGCCCCAGCATTTT. Translated: CASSAGGSNQPQHF.

This clone was recorded only once. The rearrangement links TRBV19 to TRBJ2-7; tentative D call: TRBD2 (6 bases). The length of the CDR3 is 14 residues. Germline lookup yields CDR1 LNHDA and CDR2 SQIVND (reference sequence). V was clipped by 9 bases and J by 5 bases, with 20 bases between them. DNA of the CDR3: TGTGCCAGATTCCCCCCGGGGGAGTTCAACGAGCAGTACTTC. Translated, it gives CARFPPGEFNEQYF.

The rearrangement uses TRBV19 and TRBJ2-3; D call uncertain. Germline V lookup: CDR1 LNHDA, CDR2 SQIVND (reference sequence). This CDR3 region has 15 residues. The ends were cut back, 4 bases at V and 3 bases at J, with 14 bases in the middle. CDR3 coding DNA: TGTGCCAGTAGTAACCCCGGGTCCGCTACAGATACGCAGTATTTT. It codes for CASSNPGSATDTQYF. The full variable domain, with the rest looked up from reference TRBV19 and TRBJ2-3, is DGGITQSPKYLFRKEGQNVTLSCEQNLNHDAMYWYRQDPGQGLRLIYYSQIVNDFQKGDIAEGYSVSREKKESFPLTVTSAQKNPTAFYLCASSNPGSATDTQYFGPGTRLTVL.

The sample holds one count of this clone. The chain combines TRBV30 with TRBJ1-4; 7 nucleotides agree with TRBD1. V lost 3 bases to trimming and J lost 5 bases; unmatched junction nucleotides: 12. This CDR3 spans 16 amino acids. CDR1 is GTSNPN and CDR2 is SVGIG in the germline V gene (reference sequence). The CDR3 spells CAWSAPGTDLNEKLFF. DNA for the CDR3: TGTGCCTGGAGCGCTCCCGGGACAGATCTAAATGAAAAACTGTTTTTT.

This clone came up once. This chain joins TRBV28 and TRBJ2-7; 12 bases are a match to TRBD2. Germline trimming cut 7 bases from V and 2 bases from J; bases unmatched to any gene: 3. CDR3 size: 14 residues. The germline CDR1 and CDR2 sequences are MDHEN and SYDVKM. This CDR3 is CASNRLAGAYEQYF. The CDR3 bases are TGTGCCAGCAATCGACTAGCGGGAGCCTACGAGCAGTACTTC. Filled out from reference TRBV28 and TRBJ2-7, the complete variable domain reads DVKVTQSSRYLVKRTGEKVFLECVQDMDHENMFWYRQDPGLGLRLIYFSYDVKMKEKGDIPEGYSVSREKKERFSLILESASTNQTSMYLCASNRLAGAYEQYFGPGTRLTVT.

The chain has TRBV7-2 and TRBJ2-2, with 9 bases aligning to TRBD1. The trim removed 5 bases at V and 4 bases at J, leaving 11 bases unmatched. CDR3 length equals 17 residues. Germline CDR1 is SGHTA and CDR2 is FQGNSA. The CDR3 DNA is TGTGCCAGCAGCGCAGGGACAGGGCGACGATCCACCGGGGAGCTGTTTTTT. Protein: CASSAGTGRRSTGELFF.

The rearrangement links TRBV27 to TRBJ2-2; TRBD2 agrees at 7 bases. The V and J ends lost 2 bases and 6 bases, in that order; junction bases with no gene match: 0. The CDR3 runs to 13 residues. Germline loops: CDR1 MNHEY, CDR2 SMNVEV (reference sequence). The DNA for the CDR3 is TGTGCCAGCAGTTTAAGCGGGGCCGGGGAGCTGTTTTTT. Its translation is CASSLSGAGELFF.

In DNA, the CDR3 is TGTGCCAGCAGTCCCGAACTAGCGGGGAACGAGCAGTACTTC. It is translated as CASSPELAGNEQYF. The chain has TRBV7-9 and TRBJ2-7, with 10 nucleotides matching TRBD2. The CDR3 is 14 residues long. In germline, CDR1 is SEHNR, CDR2 FQNEAQ (reference sequence). Losses at the gene ends were 6 bases for V and 5 bases for J; bases not matched to a gene: 7.

The V call is TRBV7-6, the J call TRBJ2-7, with 9 bases identical to TRBD2. Trimming cost V 6 bases and J 7 bases; bases outside gene matches: 7. The CDR3 spans 13 residues. Germline V gene data show CDR1 as SGHVS and CDR2 as FNYEAQ. The CDR3 protein is CASSSGSIWEQYF. The CDR3 nucleotides are TGTGCCAGCAGTAGCGGGAGCATATGGGAGCAGTACTTC.

This chain links TRBV25-1 with TRBJ2-5, with D maybe TRBD1 (5 bases). With 3 bases removed from V and 1 base from J, the gap between germline ends came to 12 bases. This CDR3 region has 15 residues. The germline gives CDR1 MGHDK, CDR2 SYGVNS. This CDR3 reads CASSEKGAAQETQYF. Here the CDR3 DNA reads TGTGCCAGCAGTGAGAAAGGGGCAGCCCAAGAGACCCAGTACTTC. Drawing the rest from reference TRBV25-1 and TRBJ2-5, the complete variable domain is EADIYQTPRYLVIGTGKKITLECSQTMGHDKMYWYQQDPGMELHLIHYSYGVNSTEKGDLSSESTVSRIRTEHFPLTLESARPSHTSQYLCASSEKGAAQETQYFGPGTRLLVL.

The V call is TRBV7-2, the J call TRBJ2-3; 13 nucleotides match TRBD2. After removal of 5 bases from V and 6 bases from J, the junction contained 14 bases not matched to a gene. The CDR3 covers 18 residues. CDR1 and CDR2 from the germline V gene are SGHTA and FQGNSA. CDR3: CASSHHGGLAGPQDTQYF. The CDR3 nucleotides read TGTGCCAGCAGCCACCACGGGGGACTAGCGGGACCGCAGGATACGCAGTATTTT.

This rearrangement joins TRBV15 to TRBJ2-1, with D uncertain. The germline CDR1 and CDR2 sequences are LNHNV and YYDKDF (reference sequence). CDR3 length: 14 amino acids. Trimming cost V 0 bases and J 10 bases, with 13 bases left between them. CDR3 nucleotides: TGTGCCACCAGCAGAGATTCCCCCGTCGGGGAGCAGTTCTTC. Encoded protein: CATSRDSPVGEQFF.

The gene calls are TRBV27 and TRBJ2-7; 7 bases match TRBD2. The germline V gene encodes CDR1 MNHEY and CDR2 SMNVEV (reference sequence). V trimming: 4 bases; J trimming: 6 bases; junction bases outside the gene matches: 3. The CDR3 spans 12 residues. CDR3 nucleotides: TGTGCCAGCAGTTCTCGGGGGGTCGAGCAGTACTTC. Amino acid sequence: CASSSRGVEQYF.

The V and J genes are TRBV10-3 and TRBJ2-2, with TRBD2 as a possible D gene (5 bases). Trimming took 3 bases from V and 7 from J, leaving 9 bases between them. The germline V gene encodes CDR1 ENHRY and CDR2 SYGVKD. This CDR3 spans 13 amino acids. CDR3 sequence reads: CAISERAGGELFF. DNA for the CDR3: TGTGCCATCAGTGAACGGGCGGGCGGGGAGCTGTTTTTT.

This sequence joins TRBV30 and TRBJ2-2, with 7 positions matching TRBD2. The CDR3 runs to 16 residues. J lost 0 bases, V lost 3 bases, and 7 bases had no gene match. The germline gives CDR1 GTSNPN, CDR2 SVGIG (reference sequence). DNA for the CDR3: TGTGCCTGGAGCCGAGTAGCGGGCGCGAACACCGGGGAGCTGTTTTTT. The encoded protein is CAWSRVAGANTGELFF.

This chain uses TRBV21-1 with TRBJ2-7; the table names TRBD2, a call not compared with the DNA. TRBV21-1 is marked as a pseudogene. This CDR3 has 16 amino acids. The CDR3 DNA reads as TGTGCCAGCAGCAAAACGACTAGCGGGTACTTCTACGAGCAGTACTTC. Protein: CASSKTTSGYFYEQYF.

The rearrangement joins TRBV5-6 to TRBJ1-2; no definite D call. This CDR3 region has 14 residues. The V and J ends lost 0 bases and 0 bases respectively, with 6 bases between them. Germline V CDR1 and CDR2: SGHDT, YYEEEE. CDR3 sequence (DNA): TGTGCCAGCAGCTTGGTACAGTCTAACTATGGCTACACCTTC. Protein sequence: CASSLVQSNYGYTF.

The chain carries TRBV2 and TRBJ2-5, with TRBD1 matching 7 bases. V shed 3 bases, J shed 7 bases, and the junction held 11 bases outside the gene matches. There are 15 residues in the CDR3. Per germline, CDR1 SNHLY and CDR2 FYNNEI. The CDR3 here is CASSEGIGGAATQYF. CDR3 in DNA: TGTGCCAGCAGTGAGGGGATAGGGGGCGCCGCGACCCAGTACTTC.